This is a list of T cell receptor beta chains from one sample in a study of blood T cell repertoires in COVID-19. The method was immunoSEQ multiplex PCR; TCRdb's version includes in-frame clones alone and lacks a portion of them. This table has 200,000 to 300,000 clones, approximately 78% appearing once. Sequences were obtained from peripheral blood. The source of these receptors is a woman between 18 and 29 years old with acute or convalescent COVID-19. Each CDR3 is given with its conserved first and last residue. D genes are given only for firm matches. For some rows the clone size is stated as once, few or many, or as a class when expanded; others skip it.

TRBV15,-,TRBJ2-7,TRBD1,TGTGCCACCAGCAGAGATTTCGTAGGCGGACAGGGGGCCAACGAGCAGTACTTC,CATSRDFVGGQGANEQYF
TRBV2,-,TRBJ2-7,-,TGTGCCAGCAGTGGAGGCGACCCAACCCCTAACACCGAGCAGTACTTC,CASSGGDPTPNTEQYF
TRBV5-1,-,TRBJ2-3,-,TGCGCCAGCAGCTTGGCACAGGTCCCCCTTGATACGCAGTATTTT,CASSLAQVPLDTQYF
TRBV6-5,-,TRBJ2-1,TRBD2,TGTGCCAGCAGTTACTCGCGACTAGCGGAAGAGCAGTTCTTC,CASSYSRLAEEQFF
TRBV6-2/TRBV6-3,-,TRBJ1-1,TRBD1,TGTGCCAGCAGCCCCCGGACAGGGATCAGACCTGAAGCTTTCTTT,CASSPRTGIRPEAFF
TRBV28,-,TRBJ1-5,TRBD1,TGTGCCAGCAGATACAGGGGGATGAAAAGCAATCAGCCCCAGCATTTT,CASRYRGMKSNQPQHF
TRBV5-1,-,TRBJ1-2,TRBD1,TGCGCCAGCAGCTTGGCCGGTGGGACAGGGAATGGCTACACCTTC,CASSLAGGTGNGYTF
TRBV28,-,TRBJ2-1,-,TGTGCCAGCAGTTTTATAAGGGGCGGTGAGCAGTTCTTC,CASSFIRGGEQFF
TRBV10-3,once,TRBJ2-3,TRBD2,TGTGCCATCAGTGAGGGGACTACCGGGACGCAGTATTTT,CAISEGTTGTQYF
TRBV29-1,-,TRBJ1-2,TRBD1,TGCAGCGTTAGACAGGGGTTGGGTGGCTACACCTTC,CSVRQGLGGYTF
TRBV7-2,-,TRBJ2-1,TRBD2,TGTGCCAGCAGCCACACCGGGGGACTAGCAAATGAGCAGTTCTTC,CASSHTGGLANEQFF
TRBV19,-,TRBJ2-1,TRBD2,TGTGCCAGTAGTAGTTTGCGGGAGGGCCGCTCCTACAATGAGCAGTTCTTC,CASSSLREGRSYNEQFF
TRBV5-1,once,TRBJ2-7,TRBD1,TGCGCCAGCAGCTTGGAGACAGGGTTTCCCTACGAGCAGTACTTC,CASSLETGFPYEQYF
TRBV28,-,TRBJ2-7,-,TGTGCCAGCAGTTTAGGGGGGGCATCCTACGAGCAGTACTTC,CASSLGGASYEQYF